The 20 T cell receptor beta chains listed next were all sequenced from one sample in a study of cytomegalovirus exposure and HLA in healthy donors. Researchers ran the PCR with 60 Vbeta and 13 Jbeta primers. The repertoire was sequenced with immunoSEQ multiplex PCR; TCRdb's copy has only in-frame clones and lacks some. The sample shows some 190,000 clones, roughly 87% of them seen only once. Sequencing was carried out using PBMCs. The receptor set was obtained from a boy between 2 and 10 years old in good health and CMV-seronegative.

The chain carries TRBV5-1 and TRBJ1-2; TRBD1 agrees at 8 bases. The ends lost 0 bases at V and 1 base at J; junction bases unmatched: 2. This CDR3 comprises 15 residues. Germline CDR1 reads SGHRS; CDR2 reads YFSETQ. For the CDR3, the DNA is TGCGCCAGCAGCTTGGCCAGGGGGCTTAACTATGGCTACACCTTC. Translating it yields CASSLARGLNYGYTF.

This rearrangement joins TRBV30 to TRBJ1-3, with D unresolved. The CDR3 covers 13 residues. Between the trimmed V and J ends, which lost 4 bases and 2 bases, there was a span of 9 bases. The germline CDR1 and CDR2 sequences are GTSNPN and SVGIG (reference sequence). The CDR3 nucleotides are TGTGCCTGGATGGTATTAGCTGGAAACACCATATATTTT. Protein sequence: CAWMVLAGNTIYF.

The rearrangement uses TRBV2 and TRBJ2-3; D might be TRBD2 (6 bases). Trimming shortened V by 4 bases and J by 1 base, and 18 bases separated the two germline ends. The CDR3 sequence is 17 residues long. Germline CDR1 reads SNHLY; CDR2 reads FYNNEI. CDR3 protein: CASSGRTLRDRTDTQYF. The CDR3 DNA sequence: TGTGCCAGCAGTGGCCGAACTTTGCGGGATCGCACAGATACGCAGTATTTT. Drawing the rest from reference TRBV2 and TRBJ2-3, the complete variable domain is EPEVTQTPSHQVTQMGQEVILRCVPISNHLYFYWYRQILGQKVEFLVSFYNNEISEKSEIFDDQFSVERPDGSNFTLKIRSTKLEDSAMYFCASSGRTLRDRTDTQYFGPGTRLTVL.

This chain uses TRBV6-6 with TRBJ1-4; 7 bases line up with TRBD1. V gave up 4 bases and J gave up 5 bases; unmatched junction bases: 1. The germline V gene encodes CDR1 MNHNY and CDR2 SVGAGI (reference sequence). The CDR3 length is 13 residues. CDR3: CASSLTGNEKLFF. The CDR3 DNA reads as TGTGCCAGCAGTTTGACAGGGAATGAAAAACTGTTTTTT.

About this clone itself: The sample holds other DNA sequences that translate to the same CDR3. The DNA of the CDR3 is TGTGCCAGCAACCGACAGGCCCCTCGAGAGACCCAGTACTTC. Translation: CASNRQAPRETQYF. The chain couples TRBV2 to TRBJ2-5, with a possible D match to TRBD1 (6 bases). The CDR3 contains 14 residues. CDR1 and CDR2 (germline): SNHLY, FYNNEI. Trimming left V 7 bases short and J 4 bases short, with 16 bases between.

The CDR3 sequence: CASSFGGRSSYEQYF. The CDR3 nucleotides are TGTGCCAGCAGCTTTGGGGGCAGGAGCTCCTACGAGCAGTACTTC. This rearrangement joins TRBV5-4 to TRBJ2-7; a possible D gene is TRBD1 (6 bases). Trimming took 2 bases from V and 0 from J, leaving 12 bases between them. The CDR3 is made up of 15 amino acids. Looked up from germline, CDR1 is SGHNT and CDR2 is YYREEE (reference sequence).

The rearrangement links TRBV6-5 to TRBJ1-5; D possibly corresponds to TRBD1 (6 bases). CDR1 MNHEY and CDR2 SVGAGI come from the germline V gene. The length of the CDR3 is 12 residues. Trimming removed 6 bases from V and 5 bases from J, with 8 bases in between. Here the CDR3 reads CASRGGDQPQHF. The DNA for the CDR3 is TGTGCCAGCAGAGGGGGGGATCAGCCCCAGCATTTT.

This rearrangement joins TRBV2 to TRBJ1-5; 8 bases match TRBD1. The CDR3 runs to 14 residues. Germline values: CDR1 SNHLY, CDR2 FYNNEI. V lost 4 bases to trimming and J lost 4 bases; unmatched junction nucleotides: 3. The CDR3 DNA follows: TGTGCCAGCAGTGGCCAGGGGGCGAATCAGCCCCAGCATTTT. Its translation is CASSGQGANQPQHF.

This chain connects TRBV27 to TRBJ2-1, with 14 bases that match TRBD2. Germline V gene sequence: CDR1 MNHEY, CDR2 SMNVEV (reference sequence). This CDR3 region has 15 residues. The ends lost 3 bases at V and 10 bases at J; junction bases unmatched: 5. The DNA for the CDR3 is TGTGCCAGCAGTTTGGGGACTAGCGGGAGACGAGAGCAGTTCTTC. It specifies CASSLGTSGRREQFF.

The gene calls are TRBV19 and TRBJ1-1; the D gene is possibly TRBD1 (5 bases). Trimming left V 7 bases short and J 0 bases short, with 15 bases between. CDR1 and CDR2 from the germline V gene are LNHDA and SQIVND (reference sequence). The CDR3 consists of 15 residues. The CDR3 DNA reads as TGTGCCAGTACCCCCCTGGGGGGGTTGAACACTGAAGCTTTCTTT. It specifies CASTPLGGLNTEAFF.

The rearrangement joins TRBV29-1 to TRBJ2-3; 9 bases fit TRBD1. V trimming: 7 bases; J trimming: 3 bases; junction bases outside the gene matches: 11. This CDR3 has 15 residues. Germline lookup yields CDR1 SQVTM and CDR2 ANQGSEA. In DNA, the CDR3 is TGCAGCGCCGCCACCGGGACAGGGTCTACAGATACGCAGTATTTT. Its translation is CSAATGTGSTDTQYF.

The DNA of the CDR3 is TGTGCCACCAGCAGAGAGAGAATCGGTGGCGAGCAGTACTTC. Translating gives CATSRERIGGEQYF. The genes are TRBV15 and TRBJ2-7; the D is unclear. Between the trimmed V and J ends, which lost 0 bases and 6 bases, there was a span of 12 bases. Germline lookup yields CDR1 LNHNV and CDR2 YYDKDF (reference sequence). The CDR3 covers 14 residues.

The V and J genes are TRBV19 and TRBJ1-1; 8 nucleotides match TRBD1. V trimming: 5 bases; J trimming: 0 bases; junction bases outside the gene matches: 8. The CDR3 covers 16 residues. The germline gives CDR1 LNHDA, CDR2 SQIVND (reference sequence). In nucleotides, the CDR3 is TGTGCCAGTAGTTTTACAGGGGGTTGGCTGAACACTGAAGCTTTCTTT. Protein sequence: CASSFTGGWLNTEAFF.

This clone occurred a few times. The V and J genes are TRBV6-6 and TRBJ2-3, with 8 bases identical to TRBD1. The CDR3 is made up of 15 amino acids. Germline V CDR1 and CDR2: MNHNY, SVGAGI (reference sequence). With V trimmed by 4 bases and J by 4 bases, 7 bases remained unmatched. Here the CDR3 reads CASSSTGVHADTQYF. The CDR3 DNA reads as TGTGCCAGCAGTTCGACAGGGGTCCATGCAGATACGCAGTATTTT.

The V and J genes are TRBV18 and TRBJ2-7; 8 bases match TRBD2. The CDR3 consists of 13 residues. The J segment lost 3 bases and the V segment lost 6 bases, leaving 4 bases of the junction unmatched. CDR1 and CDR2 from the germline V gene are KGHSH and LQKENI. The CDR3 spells CASSPSGLYEQYF. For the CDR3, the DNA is TGTGCCAGCTCCCCTAGCGGGCTCTACGAGCAGTACTTC. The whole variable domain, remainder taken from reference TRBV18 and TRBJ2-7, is NAGVMQNPRHLVRRRGQEARLRCSPMKGHSHVYWYRQLPEEGLKFMVYLQKENIIDESGMPKERFSAEFPKEGPSILRIQQVVRGDSAAYFCASSPSGLYEQYFGPGTRLTVT.

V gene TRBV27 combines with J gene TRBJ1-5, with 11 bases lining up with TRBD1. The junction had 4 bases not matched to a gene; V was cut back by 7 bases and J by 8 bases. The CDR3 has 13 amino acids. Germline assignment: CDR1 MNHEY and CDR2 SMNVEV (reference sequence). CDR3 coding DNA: TGTGCCAGCAAGGGGACAGGGGGGGAGCCCCAGCATTTT. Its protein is CASKGTGGEPQHF.

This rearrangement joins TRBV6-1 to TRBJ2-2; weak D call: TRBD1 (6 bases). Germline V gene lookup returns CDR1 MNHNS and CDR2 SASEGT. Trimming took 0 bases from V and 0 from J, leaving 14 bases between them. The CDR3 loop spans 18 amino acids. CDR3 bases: TGTGCCAGCAGTGAAGCCCTTCAGGGGCGATCGAACACCGGGGAGCTGTTTTTT. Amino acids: CASSEALQGRSNTGELFF.

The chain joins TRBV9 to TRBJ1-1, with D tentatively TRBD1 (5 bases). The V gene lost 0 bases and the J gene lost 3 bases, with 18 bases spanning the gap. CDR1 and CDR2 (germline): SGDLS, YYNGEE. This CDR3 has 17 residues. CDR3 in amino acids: CASSVAPRGAKDTEAFF. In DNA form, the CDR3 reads TGTGCCAGCAGCGTAGCCCCGCGGGGCGCGAAGGACACTGAAGCTTTCTTT.

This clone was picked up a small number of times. The CDR3 bases are TGTGCCAGCAGCTTAGGGACAGGGGCCTCCTACGAGCAGTACTTC. This codes for CASSLGTGASYEQYF. The gene calls are TRBV9 and TRBJ2-7; 10 nucleotides align to TRBD1. The CDR3 consists of 15 residues. V shed 4 bases and J 0 bases; nucleotides not matched to a gene: 4. The germline gives CDR1 SGDLS, CDR2 YYNGEE.

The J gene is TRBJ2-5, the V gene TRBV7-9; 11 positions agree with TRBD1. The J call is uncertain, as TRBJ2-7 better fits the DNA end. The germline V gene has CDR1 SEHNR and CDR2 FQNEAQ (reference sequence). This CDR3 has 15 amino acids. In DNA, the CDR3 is TGTGCCAGCAGCTTAGTAGGGACAGGGGGATACGAGCAGTACTTC. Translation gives CASSLVGTGGYEQYF.